The present entry profiles one T cell receptor (beta chain) with its context. Data came from immunoSEQ multiplex PCR; TCRdb stores just in-frame clones and leaves some out. The sample lists around 190,000 clones, nearly 90% seen once, with over 15% in the top ten. Per the germline V gene, CDR1 is SGHTA and CDR2 is FQGNSA. This CDR3 contains 12 residues. Trimming shortened V by 0 bases and J by 6 bases, and 4 bases separated the two germline ends. This sample is part of a study of blood T cell repertoires in COVID-19. Study-wide context: Spain, Italy and the United States supplied samples that represented acute and convalescent COVID-19. PBMCs, B-cell-depleted T cells, or T cells were the source of the cDNA or gDNA that made up the material.

The Seattle patients, enrolled during active infection, were followed longitudinally. The TCR originated in a man aged 50-59 years with COVID-19, enrolled during active disease. The sample was peripheral blood. The chain employs TRBV7-2 and TRBJ2-3; the D is unclear. CDR3 in amino acids: CASSLAVDTQYF. Here the CDR3 DNA reads TGTGCCAGCAGCTTAGCCGTGGATACGCAGTATTTT.